This T cell receptor beta chain comes out of a study of blood T cell repertoires in COVID-19. For the study at large: Samples came from the United States, Italy and Spain, spanning acute and convalescent COVID-19. Nucleic acid was either cDNA or gDNA, and it came from T cells, B-cell-depleted T cells, or PBMCs.

Data came from immunoSEQ multiplex PCR; TCRdb stores just in-frame clones and leaves some out. The sample yields 150,000 to 200,000 clones, 89% seen once. Only one count was recorded for this clone. The junction had 8 bases not matched to a gene; V was cut back by 7 bases and J by 3 bases. The CDR3 runs to 15 residues. The germline CDR1 and CDR2 sequences are KGHDR and SFDVKD. The sequencing input was PBMCs or T cells enriched from blood (not recorded which). This clonotype was obtained from a woman between 18 and 29 years old who had recovered from COVID-19. The chain uses TRBV24-1 and TRBJ1-1, with 9 positions matching TRBD1. The CDR3 coding sequence is TGTGCCACCAGGCCGGGACAGGGTTTGGACACTGAAGCTTTCTTT. It codes for CATRPGQGLDTEAFF.